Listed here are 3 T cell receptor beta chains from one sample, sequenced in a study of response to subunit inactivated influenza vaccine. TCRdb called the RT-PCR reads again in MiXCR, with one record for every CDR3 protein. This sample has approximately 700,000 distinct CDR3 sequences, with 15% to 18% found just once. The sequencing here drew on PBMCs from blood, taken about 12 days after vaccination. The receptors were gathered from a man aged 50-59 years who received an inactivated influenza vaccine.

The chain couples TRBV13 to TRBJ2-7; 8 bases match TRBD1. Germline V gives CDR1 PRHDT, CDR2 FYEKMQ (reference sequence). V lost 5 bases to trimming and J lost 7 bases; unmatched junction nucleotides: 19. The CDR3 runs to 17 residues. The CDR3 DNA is TGTGCCAGCAGCGACAAACTAGGTGGGACAGGCAGTAAAGAGCAGTACTTC. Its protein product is CASSDKLGGTGSKEQYF.

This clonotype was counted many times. The CDR3 sequence: CSARGPRGKEEQYF. DNA of the CDR3: TGCAGTGCTAGAGGGCCCAGGGGCAAGGAGGAGCAGTACTTC. The V gene is TRBV20-1, the J gene TRBJ2-7, with D tentatively TRBD1 (6 bases). CDR1 and CDR2 from the germline V gene are DFQATT and SNEGSKA (reference sequence). Trimming cost V 1 base and J 7 bases, with 17 bases left between them. CDR3 length equals 14 residues.

The CDR3: CSATRTGIDSQPQHF. The CDR3 DNA reads as TGCAGTGCTACTAGGACAGGGATAGATAGTCAGCCCCAGCATTTT. The J gene is TRBJ1-5, the V gene TRBV20-1; 8 positions agree with TRBD1. Germline V CDR1 and CDR2: DFQATT, SNEGSKA (reference sequence). The CDR3 is 15 residues long. The V gene end was trimmed by 4 bases and the J gene end by 6 bases; junction bases not matched to a gene: 11.